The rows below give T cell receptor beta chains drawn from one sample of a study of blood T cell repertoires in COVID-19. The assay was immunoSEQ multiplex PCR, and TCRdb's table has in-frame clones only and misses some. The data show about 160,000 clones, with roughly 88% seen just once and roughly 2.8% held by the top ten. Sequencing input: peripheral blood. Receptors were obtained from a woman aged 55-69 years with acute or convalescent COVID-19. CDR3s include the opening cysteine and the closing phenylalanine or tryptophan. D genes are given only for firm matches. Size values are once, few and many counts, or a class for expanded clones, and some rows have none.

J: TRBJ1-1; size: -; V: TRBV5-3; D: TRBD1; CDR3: CARSLDDRAAFGGTEAFF; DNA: TGTGCCAGAAGCTTGGACGACAGGGCGGCATTCGGCGGCACTGAAGCTTTCTTT
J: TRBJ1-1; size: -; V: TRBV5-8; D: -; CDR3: CASSLEQGRSGDTEAFF; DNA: TGTGCCAGCAGCTTGGAGCAGGGAAGGTCAGGGGACACTGAAGCTTTCTTT
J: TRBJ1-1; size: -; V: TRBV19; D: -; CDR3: CASSIEEGLNTEAFF; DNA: TGTGCCAGTAGTATAGAGGAGGGGTTAAACACTGAAGCTTTCTTT
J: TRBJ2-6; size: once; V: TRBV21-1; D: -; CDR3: CASWDRGISGANVLTF; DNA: TGTGCCAGCTGGGACAGGGGAATATCTGGGGCCAACGTCCTGACTTTC
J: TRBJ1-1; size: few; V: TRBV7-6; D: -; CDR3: CASSLDTNTEAFF; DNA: TGTGCCAGCAGCCTGGACACCAACACTGAAGCTTTCTTT
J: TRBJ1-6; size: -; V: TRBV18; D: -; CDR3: CASSAGTIYNSPLHF; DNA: TGTGCCAGCTCGGCCGGGACAATCTATAATTCACCCCTCCACTTT
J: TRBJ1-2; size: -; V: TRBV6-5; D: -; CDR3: CASSPHVSGDGYTF; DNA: TGTGCCAGCAGCCCCCACGTAAGCGGGGATGGCTACACCTTC
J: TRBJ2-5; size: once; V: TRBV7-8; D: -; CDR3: CASQAYGNQETQYF; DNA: TGTGCCAGCCAAGCTTACGGGAACCAAGAGACCCAGTACTTC
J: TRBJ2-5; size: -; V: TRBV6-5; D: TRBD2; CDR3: CASSSGLAGGKYF; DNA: TGTGCCAGCAGTTCGGGACTAGCGGGGGGCAAATACTTC
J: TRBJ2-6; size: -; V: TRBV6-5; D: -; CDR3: CASSYFGGNGANVLTF; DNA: TGTGCCAGCAGTTACTTTGGCGGGAACGGGGCCAACGTCCTGACTTTC
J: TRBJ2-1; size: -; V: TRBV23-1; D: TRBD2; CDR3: CASSRASGGAIRKFF; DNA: TGCGCCAGCAGTCGCGCCAGCGGGGGGGCCATTAGAAAGTTCTTC
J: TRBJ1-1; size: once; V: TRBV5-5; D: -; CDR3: CASSSLQGGTEAFF; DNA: TGTGCCAGCAGTTCTCTTCAGGGTGGCACTGAAGCTTTCTTT
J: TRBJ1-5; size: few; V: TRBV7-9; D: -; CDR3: CASSLGGQPQHF; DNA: TGTGCCAGCAGCTTAGGAGGTCAGCCCCAGCATTTT
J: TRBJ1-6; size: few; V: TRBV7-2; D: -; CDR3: CASSLGAGTNSPLHF; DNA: TGTGCCAGCAGCTTAGGCGCAGGTACCAATTCACCCCTCCACTTT
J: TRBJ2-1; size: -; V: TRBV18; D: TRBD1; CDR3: CASSPHQGGDEQFF; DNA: TGTGCCAGCTCACCCCACCAAGGGGGCGATGAGCAGTTCTTC
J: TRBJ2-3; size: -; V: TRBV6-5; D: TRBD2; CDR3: CASSSSGSTDTQYF; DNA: TGTGCCAGCTCGTCTAGCGGTAGCACAGATACGCAGTATTTT
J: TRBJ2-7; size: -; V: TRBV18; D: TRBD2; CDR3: CASSPWGGSEQYF; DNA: TGTGCCAGCTCACCTTGGGGAGGGAGTGAGCAGTACTTC
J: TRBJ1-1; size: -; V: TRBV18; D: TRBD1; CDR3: CASSPTTGGAPAEAFF; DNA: TGTGCCAGCTCACCAACGACAGGGGGGGCACCCGCTGAAGCTTTCTTT